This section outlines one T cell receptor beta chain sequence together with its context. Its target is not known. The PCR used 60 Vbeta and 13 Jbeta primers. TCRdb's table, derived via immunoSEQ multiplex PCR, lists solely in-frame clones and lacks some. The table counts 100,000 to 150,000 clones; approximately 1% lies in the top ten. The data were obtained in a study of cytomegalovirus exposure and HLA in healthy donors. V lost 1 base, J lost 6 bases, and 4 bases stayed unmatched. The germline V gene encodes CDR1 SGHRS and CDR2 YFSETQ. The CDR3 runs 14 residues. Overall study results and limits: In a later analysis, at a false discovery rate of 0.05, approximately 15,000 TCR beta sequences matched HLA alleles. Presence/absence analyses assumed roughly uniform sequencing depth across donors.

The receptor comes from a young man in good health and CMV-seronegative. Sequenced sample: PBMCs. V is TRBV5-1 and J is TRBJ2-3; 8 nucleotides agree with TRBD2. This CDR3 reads CASSLIGRGDTQYF. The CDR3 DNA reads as TGCGCCAGCAGCTTGATCGGGAGGGGGGATACGCAGTATTTT.